A single sample gave rise to the 9 T cell receptor beta chains below, sequenced in a study of OX40 agonist ivuxolimab in advanced cancers. Method: immunoSEQ multiplex PCR; TCRdb's copy keeps in-frame clones and lacks some. The table lists about 20,000 clones, approximately 84% of them singletons. The sample was CD4+ or CD8+ T cells sorted from blood, taken in a trial of the OX40 agonist ivuxolimab. Source of these receptors: an adult with an advanced solid tumor such as melanoma, head and neck, liver or kidney cancer.

The chain uses TRBV30 and TRBJ2-7, with no clear D. V was shortened by 1 base and J by 5 bases, with 15 bases between the two germline ends. CDR3 length: 14 residues. The germline gives CDR1 GTSNPN, CDR2 SVGIG (reference sequence). CDR3 in amino acids: CAWSDSLGGNEQYF. CDR3 in DNA: TGTGCCTGGAGTGACTCGCTGGGTGGGAACGAGCAGTACTTC.

V and J are TRBV9 and TRBJ2-1, with D possibly being TRBD2 (5 bases). The CDR3 has 15 residues. Trimming removed 5 bases at V and 4 bases at J, with 16 bases between. CDR1 and CDR2 from the germline V gene are SGDLS and YYNGEE. CDR3 loop: CASSKGASWYNEQFF. For the CDR3, the DNA is TGTGCCAGCAGTAAAGGTGCTAGCTGGTACAATGAGCAGTTCTTC. Based on the CDR3 plus reference TRBV9 and TRBJ2-1, the full variable domain is DSGVTQTPKHLITATGQRVTLRCSPRSGDLSVYWYQQSLDQGLQFLIQYYNGEERAKGNILERFSAQQFPDLHSELNLSSLELGDSALYFCASSKGASWYNEQFFGPGTRLTVL.

This chain connects TRBV5-1 to TRBJ1-1; a weak D match, TRBD1 (6 bases). Germline CDR1 SGHRS, CDR2 YFSETQ. The CDR3 totals 14 residues. V was trimmed by 4 bases and J by 0 bases, leaving 10 bases between them. The CDR3 is CASSRGGLNTEAFF. DNA for the CDR3: TGCGCCAGCAGCAGGGGGGGTTTGAACACTGAAGCTTTCTTT.

DNA of the CDR3: TGTGCCAGCAGTCCCGACAGGCAGACCCAGTACTTC. This sequence encodes CASSPDRQTQYF. This chain uses TRBV27 with TRBJ2-5; tentatively, D is TRBD1 (6 bases). The CDR3 runs 12 residues. Trimming cost V 5 bases and J 6 bases, with 10 bases left between them. The germline gives CDR1 MNHEY, CDR2 SMNVEV (reference sequence).

The rearrangement joins TRBV11-1 to TRBJ1-1, with no clear D. V gave up 1 base and J gave up 3 bases, with 12 bases separating them. CDR1 and CDR2 (germline): SGHAT, FQDESV (reference sequence). The CDR3 runs 15 residues. The CDR3: CASSLDVRGDTEAFF. The DNA of the CDR3 is TGTGCCAGCAGCTTAGACGTACGCGGGGACACTGAAGCTTTCTTT.

The chain couples TRBV14 to TRBJ2-5; D remains ambiguous. The germline CDR1 and CDR2 sequences are SGHDN and FVKESK. The CDR3 is made up of 15 amino acids. Trimming took 0 bases from V and 5 from J, leaving 13 bases between them. This chain's CDR3 is CASSQDLGKTETQYF. CDR3 bases: TGTGCCAGCAGCCAAGATTTAGGGAAAACGGAGACCCAGTACTTC.

This clone was counted only a few times. The chain links TRBV7-9 to TRBJ1-5, with D uncertain. CDR1 SEHNR and CDR2 FQNEAQ come from the germline V gene (reference sequence). The V and J ends lost 3 bases and 3 bases respectively, with 12 bases between them. This CDR3 has 15 residues. The CDR3 protein is CASSFDYSLNQPQHF. Here the CDR3 DNA reads TGTGCCAGCAGCTTTGACTACAGCCTCAATCAGCCCCAGCATTTT.

CDR3 in amino acids: CASRGFDTEAFF. CDR3 sequence (DNA): TGTGCCAGCAGGGGGTTTGACACTGAAGCTTTCTTT. The chain is built from TRBV6-5 and TRBJ1-1; D unresolved. CDR3 length: 12 residues. V lost 6 bases and J lost 3, with 8 bases in between. Looked up from germline, CDR1 is MNHEY and CDR2 is SVGAGI.

In its sample, this clone was seen once. V is TRBV7-8 and J is TRBJ1-5; TRBD1 agrees at 7 bases. The CDR3 runs to 15 residues. V gave up 5 bases and J gave up 3 bases; unmatched junction bases: 7. Germline V lookup: CDR1 SGHVS, CDR2 FQNEAQ. DNA of the CDR3: TGTGCCAGCAGCAAAACCGGGACAGTCAATCAGCCCCAGCATTTT. Protein: CASSKTGTVNQPQHF.